Listed here are 21 T cell receptor beta chains from one sample, sequenced in a study of blood T cell repertoires in COVID-19 (dated by TCRdb to the early 2020s). Libraries were built with the immunoSEQ multiplex PCR assay. The table was pulled from immuneACCESS by TCRdb, which kept in-frame rearrangements only. Such tables lose some clones; where checked, under half of the loss comes from unresolved V genes, and the rest has no known cause. In all, the sample holds 90,000 or so clones, and around 88% of those were seen once. Of the sample, approximately 1.2% is held by the ten largest clones. The sequenced sample was peripheral blood. The receptors were sampled from a man at least 80 years old with active or convalescent COVID-19.

The CDR3 DNA follows: TGCAGCGTGGCTCCCGGAGTTAGCACAGATACGCAGTATTTT. The encoded protein is CSVAPGVSTDTQYF. The chain employs TRBV29-1 and TRBJ2-3; D not resolved. Germline-derived CDR1 and CDR2 are SQVTM and ANQGSEA. This CDR3 is built from 14 residues. The ends were cut back, 6 bases at V and 0 bases at J, with 13 bases in the middle.

The chain uses TRBV18 and TRBJ1-1; the match to TRBD1 covers 7 bases. Losses at the gene ends were 1 base for V and 3 bases for J; bases not matched to a gene: 11. CDR3 length: 17 residues. CDR1 and CDR2 (germline): KGHSH, LQKENI. CDR3 residues: CASSPLPGQLWDTEAFF. Written as DNA, the CDR3 is TGTGCCAGCTCACCACTTCCGGGACAGCTATGGGACACTGAAGCTTTCTTT.

The V gene is TRBV5-1, the J gene TRBJ2-5, with 12 bases lining up with TRBD2. The junction had 10 bases not matched to a gene; V was cut back by 4 bases and J by 6 bases. The CDR3 is 16 residues long. Germline lookup yields CDR1 SGHRS and CDR2 YFSETQ. In DNA form, the CDR3 reads TGCGCCAGCAGCGAACTGACTAGCGGGAGCTTAAAGACCCAGTACTTC. Its protein product is CASSELTSGSLKTQYF.

The rearrangement joins TRBV28 to TRBJ1-2; 7 nucleotides align to TRBD1. CDR3 length equals 13 residues. Unmatched junction bases numbered 9, after V lost 6 bases and J lost 8 bases. CDR1 is MDHEN and CDR2 is SYDVKM in the germline V gene. CDR3 sequence (DNA): TGTGCCAGCAGCCAGGACAGGTCCAGGGGCTACACCTTC. Its translation: CASSQDRSRGYTF.

The gene calls are TRBV9 and TRBJ1-3; D is unresolved. This CDR3 has 14 amino acids. The V and J ends lost 0 bases and 2 bases respectively, with 6 bases between them. Germline CDR1 SGDLS, CDR2 YYNGEE. Here the CDR3 DNA reads TGTGCCAGCAGCGTAGGTCTTGCTGGAAACACCATATATTTT. Protein product: CASSVGLAGNTIYF.

This chain uses TRBV13 with TRBJ1-2; no firm D call. This CDR3 spans 13 amino acids. From germline, CDR1 is PRHDT and CDR2 FYEKMQ (reference sequence). Trimming cost V 1 base and J 2 bases, with 5 bases left between them. This CDR3 reads CASSLDRNYGYTF. Here the CDR3 DNA reads TGTGCCAGCAGCTTAGACAGAAACTATGGCTACACCTTC.

This chain joins TRBV4-2 and TRBJ2-1; D possibly corresponds to TRBD2 (5 bases). The V gene's germline CDR1 is LGHNA and CDR2 YNFKEQ. The germline V and J ends were trimmed by 0 bases and 3 bases, with 15 bases remaining between them. This CDR3 is built from 17 residues. CDR3 protein: CASSQDWSTRLYNEQFF. CDR3 bases: TGTGCCAGCAGCCAAGATTGGTCTACTAGGCTCTACAATGAGCAGTTCTTC.

The chain couples TRBV2 to TRBJ2-5; TRBD2 is a possible D gene (5 bases). The germline V and J ends were trimmed by 3 bases and 4 bases, with 9 bases remaining between them. Germline V gives CDR1 SNHLY, CDR2 FYNNEI. CDR3 length equals 13 residues. The CDR3 sequence: CASSDVRGETQYF. The CDR3 DNA follows: TGTGCCAGCAGTGATGTCCGGGGAGAGACCCAGTACTTC.

The rearrangement uses TRBV7-2 and TRBJ2-5, with a tentative D call TRBD2 (6 bases). Trimming stripped 3 bases from V and 5 bases from J, with 10 bases between. Germline V gene data show CDR1 as SGHTA and CDR2 as FQGNSA. This CDR3 is 13 amino acids long. In DNA form, the CDR3 reads TGTGCCAGCAGCTTCGGAAGCGGGGAGACCCAGTACTTC. Translating it yields CASSFGSGETQYF. Complete variable domain (other parts from reference TRBV7-2 and TRBJ2-5): GAGVSQSPSNKVTEKGKDVELRCDPISGHTALYWYRQSLGQGLEFLIYFQGNSAPDKSGLPSDRFSAERTGGSVSTLTIQRTQQEDSAVYLCASSFGSGETQYFGPGTRLLVL.

J is TRBJ2-4 and V is TRBV6-2 or TRBV6-3; TRBD2 agrees at 11 bases. This CDR3 has 15 residues. V gave up 6 bases and J gave up 7 bases; unmatched junction bases: 8. CDR1 and CDR2 from the germline V gene are MNHEY and SVGEGT. In DNA form, the CDR3 reads TGTGCCAGCAGCCCCGAACTAGCGGGAGCCAACATTCAGTACTTC. Residues: CASSPELAGANIQYF.

This clone was recorded at least ten times. This sequence joins TRBV5-4 and TRBJ1-1, with 7 bases identical to TRBD1. The germline V gene has CDR1 SGHNT and CDR2 YYREEE (reference sequence). J gave up 0 bases and V 3 bases, and 8 bases lay outside the gene matches. This CDR3 has 16 residues. CDR3 amino acids: CASSYPGGGVNTEAFF. The CDR3 DNA reads as TGTGCCAGCAGCTACCCAGGGGGAGGCGTGAACACTGAAGCTTTCTTT.

V and J are TRBV6-1 and TRBJ1-2, with D unresolved. The germline CDR1 and CDR2 sequences are MNHNS and SASEGT. With 1 base removed from V and 8 bases from J, the gap between germline ends came to 11 bases. This CDR3 is 13 amino acids long. The CDR3 is CASSEDRFRGYTF. CDR3 bases: TGTGCCAGCAGTGAAGACAGATTTAGGGGCTACACCTTC.

V gene TRBV7-2 combines with J gene TRBJ1-2; 9 bases line up with TRBD1. This CDR3 has 14 amino acids. V shed 2 bases and J 6 bases; nucleotides not matched to a gene: 4. Per the germline V gene, CDR1 is SGHTA and CDR2 is FQGNSA. This CDR3 is CASSLMGTGNGYTF. DNA for the CDR3: TGTGCCAGCAGCTTAATGGGGACAGGGAATGGCTACACCTTC.

V and J are TRBV7-2 and TRBJ2-1, with 10 bases identical to TRBD2. Germline V CDR1 and CDR2: SGHTA, FQGNSA. V was clipped by 2 bases and J by 12 bases; unmatched bases: 7. This CDR3 has 14 amino acids. DNA of the CDR3: TGTGCCAGCAGCTTACCTTCTAGCGGGGGTCTGCAGTTCTTC. This codes for CASSLPSSGGLQFF.

The V and J genes are TRBV6-2 or TRBV6-3 and TRBJ1-5; possibly TRBD1 for D (5 bases). Germline lookup yields CDR1 MNHEY and CDR2 SVGEGT. Trimming removed 2 bases from V and 6 bases from J, with 14 bases in between. This CDR3 comprises 15 residues. In DNA, the CDR3 is TGTGCCAGCAGTTACGGAGGGACCGGGGCTCAGCCCCAGCATTTT. Its translation: CASSYGGTGAQPQHF.

The chain carries TRBV5-1 and TRBJ2-7; TRBD1 matches 11 bases. V lost 4 bases, J lost 4 bases, and 10 bases stayed unmatched. The germline V gene has CDR1 SGHRS and CDR2 YFSETQ. The length of the CDR3 is 16 residues. CDR3: CASSPDPGTGGYEQYF. The CDR3 coding sequence is TGCGCCAGCAGCCCCGACCCCGGGACAGGGGGATACGAGCAGTACTTC.

This clone was observed a few times. J is TRBJ1-4 and V is TRBV7-6, with a possible D match to TRBD1 (5 bases). Trimming shortened V by 1 base and J by 5 bases, and 14 bases separated the two germline ends. Germline-derived CDR1 and CDR2 are SGHVS and FNYEAQ. The CDR3 is made up of 16 amino acids. Here the CDR3 reads CASSLGPPGGNEKLFF. DNA of the CDR3: TGTGCCAGCAGCTTAGGGCCCCCGGGGGGGAATGAAAAACTGTTTTTT. Filled out from reference TRBV7-6 and TRBJ1-4, the complete variable domain reads GAGVSQSPRYKVTKRGQDVALRCDPISGHVSLYWYRQALGQGPEFLTYFNYEAQQDKSGLPNDRFSAERPEGSISTLTIQRTEQRDSAMYRCASSLGPPGGNEKLFFGSGTQLSVL.

The chain combines TRBV19 with TRBJ1-2; 7 bases line up with TRBD1. Germline V gene data show CDR1 as LNHDA and CDR2 as SQIVND (reference sequence). This CDR3 comprises 14 residues. J lost 1 base, V lost 6 bases, and 5 bases had no gene match. CDR3 residues: CASSPGQFNYGYTF. DNA for the CDR3: TGTGCCAGTAGCCCGGGACAGTTTAACTATGGCTACACCTTC.

The chain employs TRBV24-1 and TRBJ2-2, with TRBD1 matching over 8 bases. This CDR3 has 15 amino acids. Germline-derived CDR1 and CDR2 are KGHDR and SFDVKD. Trimming took 3 bases from V and 3 from J; bases not matched to a gene: 2. The CDR3 coding sequence is TGTGCCACCAGTGATCACAGGGGGTACACCGGGGAGCTGTTTTTT. Amino acid sequence: CATSDHRGYTGELFF.

This chain joins TRBV24-1 and TRBJ1-2, with a weak D call TRBD1 (5 bases). The CDR3 runs 12 residues. Trimming removed 3 bases at V and 5 bases at J, with 6 bases between. Germline lookup yields CDR1 KGHDR and CDR2 SFDVKD. CDR3 protein: CATSDGTYGYTF. In nucleotides, the CDR3 is TGTGCCACCAGTGATGGGACTTATGGCTACACCTTC.

The chain couples TRBV2 to TRBJ1-2, with 9 nucleotides matching TRBD1. V lost 6 bases and J lost 5; bases outside the gene matches: 7. CDR1 is SNHLY, CDR2 FYNNEI, per germline. This CDR3 has 14 residues. The CDR3 DNA is TGTGCCAGCAGGGGGACAGGGAATATGTATGGCTACACCTTC. Protein product: CASRGTGNMYGYTF.